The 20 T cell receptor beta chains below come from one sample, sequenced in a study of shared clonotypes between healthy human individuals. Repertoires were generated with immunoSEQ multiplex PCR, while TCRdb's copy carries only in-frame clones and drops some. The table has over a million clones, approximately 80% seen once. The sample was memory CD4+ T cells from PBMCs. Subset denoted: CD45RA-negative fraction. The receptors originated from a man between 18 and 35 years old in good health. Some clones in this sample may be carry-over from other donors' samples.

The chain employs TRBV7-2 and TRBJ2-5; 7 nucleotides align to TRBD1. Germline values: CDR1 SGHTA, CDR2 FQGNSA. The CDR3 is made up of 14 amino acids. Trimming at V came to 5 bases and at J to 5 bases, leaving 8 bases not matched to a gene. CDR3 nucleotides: TGTGCCAGCAGCCCGGGACAGTTGCGGGAGACCCAGTACTTC. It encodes CASSPGQLRETQYF.

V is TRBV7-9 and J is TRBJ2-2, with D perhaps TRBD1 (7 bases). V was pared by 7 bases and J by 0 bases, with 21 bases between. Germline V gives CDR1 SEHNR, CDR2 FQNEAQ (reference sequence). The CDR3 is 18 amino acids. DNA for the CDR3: TGTGCCAGCACCCGACCAGGGGGGTCTTTAACGAACACCGGGGAGCTGTTTTTT. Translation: CASTRPGGSLTNTGELFF. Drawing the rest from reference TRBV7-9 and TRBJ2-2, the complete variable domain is DTGVSQNPRHKITKRGQNVTFRCDPISEHNRLYWYRQTLGQGPEFLTYFQNEAQLEKSRLLSDRFSAERPKGSFSTLEIQRTEQGDSAMYLCASTRPGGSLTNTGELFFGEGSRLTVL.

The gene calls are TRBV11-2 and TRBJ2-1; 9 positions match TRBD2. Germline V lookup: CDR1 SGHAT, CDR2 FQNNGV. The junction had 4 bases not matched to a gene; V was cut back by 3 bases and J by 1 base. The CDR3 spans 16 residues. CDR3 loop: CASSFHLAGSYNEQFF. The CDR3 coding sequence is TGTGCCAGCAGCTTCCACCTAGCGGGATCCTACAATGAGCAGTTCTTC.

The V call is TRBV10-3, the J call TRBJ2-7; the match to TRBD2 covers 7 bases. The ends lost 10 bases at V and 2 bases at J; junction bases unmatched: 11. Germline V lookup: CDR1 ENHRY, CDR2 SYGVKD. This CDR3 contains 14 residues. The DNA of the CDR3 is TGTGCCACAAACGACCGTAGCGGGCCCTACGAGCAGTACTTC. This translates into CATNDRSGPYEQYF.

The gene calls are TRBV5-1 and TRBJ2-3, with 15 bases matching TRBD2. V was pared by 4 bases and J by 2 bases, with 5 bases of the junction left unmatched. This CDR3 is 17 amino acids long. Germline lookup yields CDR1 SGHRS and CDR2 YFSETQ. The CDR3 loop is CASSGGLAGGTTDTQYF. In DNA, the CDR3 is TGCGCCAGCAGCGGGGGACTAGCGGGAGGTACCACAGATACGCAGTATTTT.

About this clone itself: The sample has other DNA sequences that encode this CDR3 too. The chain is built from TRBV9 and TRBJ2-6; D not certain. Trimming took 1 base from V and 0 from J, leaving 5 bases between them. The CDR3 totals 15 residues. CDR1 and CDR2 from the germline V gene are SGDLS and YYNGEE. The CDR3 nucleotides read TGTGCCAGCAGCGTACTCCCCTCTGGGGCCAACGTCCTGACTTTC. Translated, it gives CASSVLPSGANVLTF.

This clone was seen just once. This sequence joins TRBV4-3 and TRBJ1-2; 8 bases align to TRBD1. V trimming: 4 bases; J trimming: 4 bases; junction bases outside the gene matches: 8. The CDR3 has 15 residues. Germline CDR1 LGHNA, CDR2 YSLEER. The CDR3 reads CASSLLTGVVYGYTF. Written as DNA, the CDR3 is TGCGCCAGCAGCCTCCTGACAGGGGTTGTCTATGGCTACACCTTC.

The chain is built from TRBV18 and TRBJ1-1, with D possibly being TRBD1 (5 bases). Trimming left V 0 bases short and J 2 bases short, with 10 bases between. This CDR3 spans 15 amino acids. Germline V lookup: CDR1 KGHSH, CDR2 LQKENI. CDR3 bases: TGTGCCAGCTCACCACCGCGGGGACGAAACACTGAAGCTTTCTTT. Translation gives CASSPPRGRNTEAFF.

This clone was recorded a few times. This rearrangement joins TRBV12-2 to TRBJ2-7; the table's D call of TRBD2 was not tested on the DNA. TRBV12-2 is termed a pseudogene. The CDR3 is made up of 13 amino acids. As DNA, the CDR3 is TGTGCAAGTCGCTTAAGGACTAGCCACGAGCAGTACTTC. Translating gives CASRLRTSHEQYF.

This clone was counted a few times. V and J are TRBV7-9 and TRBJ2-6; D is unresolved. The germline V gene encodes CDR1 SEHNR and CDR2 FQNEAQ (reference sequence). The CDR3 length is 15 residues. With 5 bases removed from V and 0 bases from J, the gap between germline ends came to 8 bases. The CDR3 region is CASSARLSGANVLTF. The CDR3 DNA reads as TGTGCCAGCAGCGCTAGACTCTCTGGGGCCAACGTCCTGACTTTC.

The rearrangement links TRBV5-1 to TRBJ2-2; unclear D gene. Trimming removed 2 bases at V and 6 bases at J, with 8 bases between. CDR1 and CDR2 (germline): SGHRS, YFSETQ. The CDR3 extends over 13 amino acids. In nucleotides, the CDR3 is TGCGCCAGCAGCTTTAACTCAGCCGGGGAGCTGTTTTTT. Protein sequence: CASSFNSAGELFF.

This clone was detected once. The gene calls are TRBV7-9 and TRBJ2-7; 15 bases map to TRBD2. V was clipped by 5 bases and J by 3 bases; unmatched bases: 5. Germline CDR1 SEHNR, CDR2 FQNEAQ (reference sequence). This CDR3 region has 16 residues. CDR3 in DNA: TGTGCCAGCAGCCCCTGGACTAGCGGGAGGGTCTACGAGCAGTACTTC. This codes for CASSPWTSGRVYEQYF. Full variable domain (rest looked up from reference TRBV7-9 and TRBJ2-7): DTGVSQNPRHKITKRGQNVTFRCDPISEHNRLYWYRQTLGQGPEFLTYFQNEAQLEKSRLLSDRFSAERPKGSFSTLEIQRTEQGDSAMYLCASSPWTSGRVYEQYFGPGTRLTVT.

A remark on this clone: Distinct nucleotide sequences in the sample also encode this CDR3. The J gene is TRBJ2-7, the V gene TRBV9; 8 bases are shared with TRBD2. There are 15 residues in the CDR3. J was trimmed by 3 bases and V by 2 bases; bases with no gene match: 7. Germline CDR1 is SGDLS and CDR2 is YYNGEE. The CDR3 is CASSVGPGGHYEQYF. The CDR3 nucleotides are TGTGCCAGCAGCGTGGGTCCGGGAGGGCACTACGAGCAGTACTTC.

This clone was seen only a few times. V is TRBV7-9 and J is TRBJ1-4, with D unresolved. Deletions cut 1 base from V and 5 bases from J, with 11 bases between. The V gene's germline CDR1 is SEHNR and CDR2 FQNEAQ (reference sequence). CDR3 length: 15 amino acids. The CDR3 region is CASSLGSTRNEKLFF. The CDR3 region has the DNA TGTGCCAGCAGCTTAGGGTCCACTCGCAATGAAAAACTGTTTTTT.

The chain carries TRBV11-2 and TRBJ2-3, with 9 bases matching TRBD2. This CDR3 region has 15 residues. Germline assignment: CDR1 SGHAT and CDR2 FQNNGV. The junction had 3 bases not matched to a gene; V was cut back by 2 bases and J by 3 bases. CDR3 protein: CASSLFSGRTDTQYF. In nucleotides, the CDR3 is TGTGCCAGCAGCTTATTTAGCGGGAGAACAGATACGCAGTATTTT.

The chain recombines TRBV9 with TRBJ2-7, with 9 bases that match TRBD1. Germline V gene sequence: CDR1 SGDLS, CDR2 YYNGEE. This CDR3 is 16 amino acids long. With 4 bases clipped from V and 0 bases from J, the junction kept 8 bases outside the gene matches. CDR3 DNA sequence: TGTGCCAGCAGCAGGGGACAGGGAGGGGTCTCCTACGAGCAGTACTTC. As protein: CASSRGQGGVSYEQYF. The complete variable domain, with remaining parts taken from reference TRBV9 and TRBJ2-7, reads DSGVTQTPKHLITATGQRVTLRCSPRSGDLSVYWYQQSLDQGLQFLIQYYNGEERAKGNILERFSAQQFPDLHSELNLSSLELGDSALYFCASSRGQGGVSYEQYFGPGTRLTVT.

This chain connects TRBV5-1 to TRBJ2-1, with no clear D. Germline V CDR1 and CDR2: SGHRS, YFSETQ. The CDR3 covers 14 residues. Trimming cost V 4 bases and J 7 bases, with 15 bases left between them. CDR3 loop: CASSEPATRNEQFF. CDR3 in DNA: TGCGCCAGCAGCGAACCGGCAACCCGGAATGAGCAGTTCTTC.

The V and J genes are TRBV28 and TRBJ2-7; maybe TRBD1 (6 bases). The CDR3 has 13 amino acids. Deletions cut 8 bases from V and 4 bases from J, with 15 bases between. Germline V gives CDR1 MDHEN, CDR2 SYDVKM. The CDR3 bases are TGTGCCAGCTCCTTCACAGGGAGATACGAGCAGTACTTC. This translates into CASSFTGRYEQYF.

In DNA, the CDR3 is TGTGCCAGCAGTGACCAGACACGGGGGGATCAGCCCCAGCATTTT. Translating it yields CASSDQTRGDQPQHF. This sequence joins TRBV2 and TRBJ1-5; D possibly corresponds to TRBD1 (5 bases). Germline V gives CDR1 SNHLY, CDR2 FYNNEI. Trimming pared 3 bases from V and 5 bases from J, leaving 14 bases between. There are 15 residues in the CDR3.

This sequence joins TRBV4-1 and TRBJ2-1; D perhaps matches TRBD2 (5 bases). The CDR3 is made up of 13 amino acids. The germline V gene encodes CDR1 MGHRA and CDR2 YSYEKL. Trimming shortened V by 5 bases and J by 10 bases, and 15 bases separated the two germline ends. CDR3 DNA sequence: TGCGCCAGCAGCGAGATACTCGAGGGCGAGCAGTTCTTC. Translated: CASSEILEGEQFF.